This T cell receptor beta chain was obtained from a study of cytomegalovirus exposure and HLA in healthy donors. This clone was observed once. Libraries were prepared by immunoSEQ multiplex PCR; TCRdb keeps only in-frame clonotypes and omits some of them. The data contain about 180,000 clones, about 85% of them seen just once; the ten biggest clones take up roughly 15%. The junction had 3 bases not matched to a gene; V was cut back by 5 bases and J by 1 base. The CDR3 consists of 14 residues. Germline V lookup: CDR1 LNHDA, CDR2 SQIVND (reference sequence). The sequence came from a man aged 18 to 30 in good health and CMV-seropositive. The chain is built from TRBV19 and TRBJ2-5, with TRBD2 matching 8 bases. The sample was PBMCs. The CDR3 here is CASSLGLAQETQYF. CDR3 coding DNA: TGTGCCAGTAGTCTCGGACTAGCCCAAGAGACCCAGTACTTC.